The 30 T cell receptor beta chains reported below all come from one sample, sequenced in a study of blood T cell repertoires in COVID-19. TCRdb's copy holds only in-frame clones and misses some; the assay was immunoSEQ multiplex PCR. The sample consists of 250,000 to 300,000 clones, around nine tenths of them appearing once. The material sequenced was peripheral blood. All receptors derive from a man in his forties with acute or convalescent COVID-19.

This clone was seen just once. J is TRBJ1-3 and V is TRBV25-1; D uncertain. The length of the CDR3 is 15 residues. V was trimmed by 1 base and J by 0 bases, leaving 7 bases between them. CDR1 and CDR2 from the germline V gene are MGHDK and SYGVNS. The CDR3 DNA reads TGTGCCAGCAGTGAATTACAATACTCTGGAAACACCATATATTTT. Encoded protein: CASSELQYSGNTIYF. Full variable domain (rest looked up from reference TRBV25-1 and TRBJ1-3): EADIYQTPRYLVIGTGKKITLECSQTMGHDKMYWYQQDPGMELHLIHYSYGVNSTEKGDLSSESTVSRIRTEHFPLTLESARPSHTSQYLCASSELQYSGNTIYFGEGSWLTVV.

V usage is TRBV11-1 and J usage is TRBJ1-2; D is ambiguous. The CDR3 is made up of 13 amino acids. Germline V CDR1 and CDR2: SGHAT, FQDESV (reference sequence). V was clipped by 5 bases and J by 2 bases, with 9 bases between them. This chain's CDR3 is CASSPGSNYGYTF. The CDR3 bases are TGTGCCAGCAGCCCCGGGTCAAACTATGGCTACACCTTC.

The chain combines TRBV5-1 with TRBJ2-3, with 8 bases fitting TRBD1. Trimming took 2 bases from V and 5 from J; bases not matched to a gene: 7. This CDR3 is 15 amino acids long. CDR1 SGHRS and CDR2 YFSETQ come from the germline V gene. CDR3 loop: CASSFRTGIIDTQYF. The CDR3 coding sequence is TGCGCCAGCAGCTTTAGGACAGGGATAATAGATACGCAGTATTTT.

The CDR3 DNA reads TGTGCCAGCAGCTTAACTCCTTCGGGGACAGGGGAACATGAGCAGTTCTTC. Translating gives CASSLTPSGTGEHEQFF. The V call is TRBV7-3, the J call TRBJ2-1; TRBD1 matches 10 bases. Per germline, CDR1 SGHTA and CDR2 FQGTGA. Losses at the gene ends were 0 bases for V and 8 bases for J; bases not matched to a gene: 10. This CDR3 is built from 17 residues. The variable domain in full, with the rest retrieved from reference TRBV7-3 and TRBJ2-1, is GAGVSQTPSNKVTEKGKYVELRCDPISGHTALYWYRQSLGQGPEFLIYFQGTGAADDSGLPNDRFFAVRPEGSVSTLKIQRTERGDSAVYLCASSLTPSGTGEHEQFFGPGTRLTVL.

This chain joins TRBV19 and TRBJ2-7, with 9 bases identical to TRBD1. J gave up 3 bases and V 5 bases, and 11 bases lay outside the gene matches. The length of the CDR3 is 16 residues. Germline lookup yields CDR1 LNHDA and CDR2 SQIVND (reference sequence). For the CDR3, the DNA is TGTGCCAGTAGTTCCTCTCCGGGACAGGGTGTCTACGAGCAGTACTTC. Its protein product is CASSSSPGQGVYEQYF.

This clone was observed a single time. The chain carries TRBV28 and TRBJ1-1; 7 positions agree with TRBD1. The junction had 5 bases not matched to a gene; V was cut back by 3 bases and J by 1 base. The CDR3 is 15 amino acids. CDR1 and CDR2 from the germline V gene are MDHEN and SYDVKM. The CDR3, as DNA: TGTGCCAGCAGTTTTTCCGGGACAGCGAACACTGAAGCTTTCTTT. Protein: CASSFSGTANTEAFF.

A note on this clone: Other DNA sequences in the sample encode the same CDR3. The rearrangement joins TRBV12-3 or TRBV12-4 to TRBJ1-2; TRBD1 aligns across 7 bases. Unmatched junction bases numbered 3, after V lost 6 bases and J lost 2 bases. CDR3 length: 13 amino acids. The CDR3 loop reads CASSRDRNYGYTF. CDR3 in DNA: TGTGCCAGCAGCCGGGACAGAAACTATGGCTACACCTTC.

This chain uses TRBV6-4 with TRBJ1-2; the D gene is possibly TRBD1 (5 bases). V was cut by 6 bases and J by 4 bases, with 15 bases left in between. The CDR3 runs 14 residues. Germline CDR1 is MRHNA and CDR2 is SNTAGT. DNA for the CDR3: TGTGCCAGCAGGACCAATCCGACAGCCTATGGCTACACCTTC. It translates to CASRTNPTAYGYTF.

CDR3 sequence (DNA): TGTGCCAGCAGCTTGGCCGGGACAGGGGTAACCTACGAGCAGTACTTC. This encodes CASSLAGTGVTYEQYF. V is TRBV5-6 and J is TRBJ2-7, with 10 bases aligning to TRBD1. The germline V gene encodes CDR1 SGHDT and CDR2 YYEEEE. V dropped 0 bases and J dropped 2; count of bases not matched to a gene: 5. The CDR3 is 16 residues long.

This chain uses TRBV10-3 with TRBJ2-1, with TRBD2 identical over 11 bases. Trimming took 7 bases from V and 1 from J; bases not matched to a gene: 15. Germline-derived CDR1 and CDR2 are ENHRY and SYGVKD. This CDR3 spans 19 amino acids. CDR3 DNA sequence: TGTGCCATCACCACACGAGGCGGTAGCGGGGGGGGGTCCTACAATGAGCAGTTCTTC. Its translation is CAITTRGGSGGGSYNEQFF.

This clone has more than one count but fewer than ten. V usage is TRBV13 and J usage is TRBJ1-2; 7 nucleotides match TRBD1. The CDR3 runs to 15 residues. Germline trimming cut 7 bases from V and 2 bases from J; bases unmatched to any gene: 10. Germline CDR1 and CDR2: PRHDT and FYEKMQ (reference sequence). The CDR3 nucleotides read TGTGCCAGCACTCTTCTAAGGGGGCCGAACTATGGCTACACCTTC. Its translation is CASTLLRGPNYGYTF. The whole variable domain, remainder taken from reference TRBV13 and TRBJ1-2, is AAGVIQSPRHLIKEKRETATLKCYPIPRHDTVYWYQQGPGQDPQFLISFYEKMQSDKGSIPDRFSAQQFSDYHSELNMSSLELGDSALYFCASTLLRGPNYGYTFGSGTRLTVV.

J is TRBJ1-1 and V is TRBV7-2; possibly TRBD1 for D (6 bases). Germline V gene sequence: CDR1 SGHTA, CDR2 FQGNSA. This CDR3 spans 15 amino acids. Trimming removed 4 bases from V and 4 bases from J, with 16 bases in between. CDR3 in amino acids: CASSYTGSRGTEAFF. CDR3 DNA: TGTGCCAGCAGCTACACAGGGTCCCGGGGCACTGAAGCTTTCTTT.

This clone is a singleton in its sample. The genes are TRBV6-5 and TRBJ1-1; D unresolved. This CDR3 is 12 amino acids long. Germline loops: CDR1 MNHEY, CDR2 SVGAGI. V was shortened by 0 bases and J by 7 bases, with 6 bases between the two germline ends. CDR3 loop: CASSYSSGEAFF. CDR3 coding DNA: TGTGCCAGCAGTTACTCCTCGGGTGAAGCTTTCTTT.

The chain combines TRBV2 with TRBJ2-7, with 12 nucleotides matching TRBD2. J was trimmed by 6 bases and V by 5 bases; bases with no gene match: 5. The V gene's germline CDR1 is SNHLY and CDR2 FYNNEI. This CDR3 region has 14 residues. CDR3 bases: TGTGCCAGCAGTCGACTAGCGGGGGAGGGCGAGCAGTACTTC. Protein product: CASSRLAGEGEQYF. Using reference TRBV2 and TRBJ2-7 for the parts outside the CDR3, the full variable domain is EPEVTQTPSHQVTQMGQEVILRCVPISNHLYFYWYRQILGQKVEFLVSFYNNEISEKSEIFDDQFSVERPDGSNFTLKIRSTKLEDSAMYFCASSRLAGEGEQYFGPGTRLTVT.

This clone was counted once. V usage is TRBV5-1 and J usage is TRBJ1-1; D not certain. The CDR3 has 14 residues. Per germline, CDR1 SGHRS and CDR2 YFSETQ. Trimming pared 7 bases from V and 4 bases from J, leaving 17 bases between. As DNA, the CDR3 is TGCGCCAGCGGAGAAGGGTGGGAGGGCACTGAAGCTTTCTTT. It translates to CASGEGWEGTEAFF. The variable domain in full, with the rest retrieved from reference TRBV5-1 and TRBJ1-1, is KAGVTQTPRYLIKTRGQQVTLSCSPISGHRSVSWYQQTPGQGLQFLFEYFSETQRNKGNFPGRFSGRQFSNSRSEMNVSTLELGDSALYLCASGEGWEGTEAFFGQGTRLTVV.

The J gene is TRBJ1-2, the V gene TRBV7-2; D not certain. Germline V lookup: CDR1 SGHTA, CDR2 FQGNSA. The CDR3 totals 14 residues. Trimming pared 3 bases from V and 2 bases from J, leaving 10 bases between. The CDR3 spells CASSLERMNYGYTF. DNA of the CDR3: TGTGCCAGCAGCTTGGAGAGGATGAACTATGGCTACACCTTC.

The chain carries TRBV30 and TRBJ2-2; D perhaps matches TRBD1 (5 bases). Between the trimmed V and J ends, which lost 3 bases and 0 bases, there was a span of 11 bases. Germline values: CDR1 GTSNPN, CDR2 SVGIG (reference sequence). CDR3 length equals 15 residues. This CDR3 is CAWRGKGPNTGELFF. The CDR3 DNA follows: TGTGCCTGGAGAGGGAAGGGGCCGAACACCGGGGAGCTGTTTTTT.

The chain is built from TRBV2 and TRBJ1-6; maybe TRBD1 (5 bases). CDR1 SNHLY and CDR2 FYNNEI come from the germline V gene. The CDR3 is made up of 15 amino acids. The V and J ends lost 5 bases and 5 bases respectively, with 13 bases between them. Written as DNA, the CDR3 is TGTGCCAGCAGTACCCAGGGCAGGGATAATTCACCCCTCCACTTT. This encodes CASSTQGRDNSPLHF.

The chain links TRBV7-8 to TRBJ1-2, with D tentatively TRBD1 (6 bases). CDR3 length equals 16 residues. V dropped 2 bases and J dropped 6 bases, with 19 bases sitting between them. Germline CDR1 SGHVS, CDR2 FQNEAQ. CDR3 sequence: CASSLRGRGADHGYTF. CDR3 nucleotide sequence: TGTGCCAGCAGCTTAAGGGGGAGAGGGGCAGACCATGGCTACACCTTC.

This chain links TRBV6-2 or TRBV6-3 with TRBJ1-2; 9 bases are a match to TRBD1. J lost 3 bases, V lost 5 bases, and 7 bases had no gene match. Germline values: CDR1 MNHEY, CDR2 SVGEGT. This CDR3 has 15 amino acids. CDR3 protein: CASSPRDRAHYGYTF. As DNA, the CDR3 is TGTGCCAGCAGTCCCCGGGACAGGGCTCACTATGGCTACACCTTC.

This chain connects TRBV5-1 to TRBJ2-1; no clear D. Germline values: CDR1 SGHRS, CDR2 YFSETQ. V lost 0 bases to trimming and J lost 1 base, with 11 bases between them. CDR3 length equals 16 residues. The CDR3, as DNA: TGCGCCAGCAGCTTGGGAGTGACATCGTCCTACAATGAGCAGTTCTTC. Protein: CASSLGVTSSYNEQFF.

This chain connects TRBV5-1 to TRBJ1-2, with TRBD1 as a possible D gene (5 bases). The CDR3 extends over 16 amino acids. V lost 3 bases and J lost 4, with 19 bases in between. Germline V lookup: CDR1 SGHRS, CDR2 YFSETQ. CDR3 DNA sequence: TGCGCCAGCAGCTGGGATCGGGGGAGGATCGGCTATGGCTACACCTTC. Translating it yields CASSWDRGRIGYGYTF.

J is TRBJ2-1 and V is TRBV9; no definite D call. Germline CDR1 and CDR2: SGDLS and YYNGEE. The CDR3 is made up of 15 amino acids. V lost 0 bases, J lost 8 bases, and 15 bases lay in between. CDR3 region: CASSVGRTRVHEQFF. The CDR3 DNA follows: TGTGCCAGCAGCGTAGGGAGAACGAGAGTGCATGAGCAGTTCTTC.

This chain connects TRBV3-1 (or the pseudogene TRBV3-2) to TRBJ2-1; 14 nucleotides align to TRBD2. The junction had 9 bases not matched to a gene; V was cut back by 1 base and J by 7 bases. This CDR3 has 18 residues. Germline V CDR1 and CDR2: LGHDT, YNNKEL (reference sequence). The CDR3 reads CASSQGGTSGGLWNEQFF. The DNA for the CDR3 is TGTGCCAGCAGCCAAGGGGGGACTAGCGGGGGCCTCTGGAATGAGCAGTTCTTC.

The rearrangement links TRBV7-8 to TRBJ1-1, with D possibly matching TRBD1 (6 bases). Germline assignment: CDR1 SGHVS and CDR2 FQNEAQ. The CDR3 is 14 residues long. Trimming removed 4 bases from V and 1 base from J, with 10 bases in between. The chain's CDR3 is CASSSWGQNTEAFF. The CDR3 nucleotides are TGTGCCAGCAGCTCCTGGGGACAGAACACTGAAGCTTTCTTT. The full variable domain, its missing parts supplied by reference TRBV7-8 and TRBJ1-1, is GAGVSQSPRYKVAKRGQDVALRCDPISGHVSLFWYQQALGQGPEFLTYFQNEAQLDKSGLPSDRFFAERPEGSVSTLKIQRTQQEDSAVYLCASSSWGQNTEAFFGQGTRLTVV.

The chain is built from TRBV5-6 and TRBJ1-6; D possibly corresponds to TRBD1 (6 bases). V was cut by 2 bases and J by 0 bases, with 12 bases left in between. Germline CDR1 SGHDT, CDR2 YYEEEE. CDR3 length: 17 amino acids. CDR3 nucleotide sequence: TGTGCCAGCAGCTTTCTAACAGGGAGCTCCTATAATTCACCCCTCCACTTT. This encodes CASSFLTGSSYNSPLHF.

The chain combines TRBV6-6 with TRBJ1-4; a possible D gene is TRBD1 (6 bases). The CDR3 spans 13 residues. V was pared by 7 bases and J by 15 bases, with 21 bases between. CDR1 is MNHNY and CDR2 is SVGAGI in the germline V gene (reference sequence). This CDR3 is CASIGGHQGWLFF. In nucleotides, the CDR3 is TGTGCCAGCATCGGGGGGCACCAAGGGTGGTTGTTTTTT.

This clone was recorded once. The chain uses TRBV28 and TRBJ1-5, with D unclear. This CDR3 is built from 14 residues. V was cut by 2 bases and J by 3 bases, with 8 bases left in between. CDR1 and CDR2 (germline): MDHEN, SYDVKM. CDR3 residues: CASSLIPHNQPQHF. The CDR3 coding sequence is TGTGCCAGCAGTTTAATCCCCCACAATCAGCCCCAGCATTTT. The full variable domain, rest sourced from reference TRBV28 and TRBJ1-5, is DVKVTQSSRYLVKRTGEKVFLECVQDMDHENMFWYRQDPGLGLRLIYFSYDVKMKEKGDIPEGYSVSREKKERFSLILESASTNQTSMYLCASSLIPHNQPQHFGDGTRLSIL.

V gene TRBV7-2 combines with J gene TRBJ1-1; TRBD1 agrees at 8 bases. From germline, CDR1 is SGHTA and CDR2 FQGNSA. CDR3 length: 12 residues. V shed 5 bases and J 7 bases; nucleotides not matched to a gene: 3. CDR3 loop: CASSRQGYEAFF. CDR3 bases: TGTGCCAGCAGCCGACAGGGGTATGAAGCTTTCTTT. The variable domain in full, with the rest retrieved from reference TRBV7-2 and TRBJ1-1, is GAGVSQSPSNKVTEKGKDVELRCDPISGHTALYWYRQSLGQGLEFLIYFQGNSAPDKSGLPSDRFSAERTGGSVSTLTIQRTQQEDSAVYLCASSRQGYEAFFGQGTRLTVV.

This rearrangement joins TRBV5-1 to TRBJ1-2; D call uncertain. V was trimmed by 3 bases and J by 8 bases, leaving 11 bases between them. The germline V gene encodes CDR1 SGHRS and CDR2 YFSETQ. This CDR3 is built from 12 residues. The CDR3 reads CASSSTPRGYTF. CDR3 in DNA: TGCGCCAGCAGCTCGACTCCTCGGGGCTACACCTTC.